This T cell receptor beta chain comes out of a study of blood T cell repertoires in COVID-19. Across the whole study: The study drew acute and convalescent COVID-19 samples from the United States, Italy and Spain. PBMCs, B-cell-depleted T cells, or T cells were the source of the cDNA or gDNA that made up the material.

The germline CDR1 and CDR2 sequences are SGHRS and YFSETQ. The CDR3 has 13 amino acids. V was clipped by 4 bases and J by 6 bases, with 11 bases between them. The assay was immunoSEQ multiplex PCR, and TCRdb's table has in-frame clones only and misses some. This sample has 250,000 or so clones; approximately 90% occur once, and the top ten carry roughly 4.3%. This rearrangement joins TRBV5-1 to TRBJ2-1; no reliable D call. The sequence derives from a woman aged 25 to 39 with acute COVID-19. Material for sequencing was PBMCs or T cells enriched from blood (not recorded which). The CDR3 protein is CASSLDQVNEQFF. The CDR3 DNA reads TGCGCCAGCAGCCTGGACCAGGTCAATGAGCAGTTCTTC.